One sample yielded the 27 T cell receptor beta chains listed below, sequenced in a study of T cell responses to AZD1222 COVID-19 vaccine. Here immunoSEQ multiplex PCR was the method, and the copy in TCRdb shows in-frame clones only, minus some. The data contain 90,000 to 150,000 clones, around 90% of them singletons. Sample: peripheral blood, taken 28 days after the second AZD1222 dose. The source is an adult who received the AZD1222 COVID-19 vaccine.

This sequence joins TRBV30 and TRBJ1-5, with TRBD1 matching 8 bases. CDR3 length equals 13 residues. The germline V gene has CDR1 GTSNPN and CDR2 SVGIG (reference sequence). The ends lost 3 bases at V and 3 bases at J; junction bases unmatched: 1. The CDR3 nucleotides read TGTGCCTGGAGGGGACAGGTCAATCAGCCCCAGCATTTT. Amino acid sequence: CAWRGQVNQPQHF.

This clone turned up a few times. This rearrangement joins TRBV14 to TRBJ2-2; D could derive from TRBD1 or TRBD2 (6 bases each). Germline V gene lookup returns CDR1 SGHDN and CDR2 FVKESK. CDR3 size: 16 residues. The germline V and J ends were trimmed by 4 bases and 3 bases, with 15 bases remaining between them. In DNA, the CDR3 is TGTGCCAGCAGCCCGGGACCAGGGGAGGACACCGGGGAGCTGTTTTTT. This gives the protein CASSPGPGEDTGELFF.

CDR3 coding DNA: TGTGCCAGCTCACAGGGGCGAAATGAGCAGTTCTTC. It encodes CASSQGRNEQFF. The chain is built from TRBV18 and TRBJ2-1, with D possibly being TRBD1 (5 bases). Trimming took 4 bases from V and 7 from J, leaving 8 bases between them. The CDR3 consists of 12 residues. The V gene's germline CDR1 is KGHSH and CDR2 LQKENI.

J is TRBJ2-5 and V is TRBV7-2; the match to TRBD2 covers 8 bases. CDR3 length equals 14 residues. The germline CDR1 and CDR2 sequences are SGHTA and FQGNSA. Trimming took 5 bases from V and 4 from J; bases not matched to a gene: 6. The CDR3 nucleotides read TGTGCCAGCAGCACACGGGGGGGCGGAGAGACCCAGTACTTC. This sequence encodes CASSTRGGGETQYF.

The chain couples TRBV5-1 to TRBJ2-3, with D possibly being TRBD1 (5 bases). Per germline, CDR1 SGHRS and CDR2 YFSETQ. V dropped 4 bases and J dropped 5 bases, with 11 bases sitting between them. The CDR3 extends over 13 amino acids. The CDR3 here is CASSGRVEDTQYF. The DNA for the CDR3 is TGCGCCAGCAGCGGCAGGGTGGAAGATACGCAGTATTTT. Full variable domain (outside the CDR3, taken from reference TRBV5-1 and TRBJ2-3): KAGVTQTPRYLIKTRGQQVTLSCSPISGHRSVSWYQQTPGQGLQFLFEYFSETQRNKGNFPGRFSGRQFSNSRSEMNVSTLELGDSALYLCASSGRVEDTQYFGPGTRLTVL.

The rearrangement links TRBV6-5 to TRBJ1-4; possible D gene TRBD1, 5 bases. Germline CDR1 MNHEY, CDR2 SVGAGI. V shed 5 bases and J shed 4 bases, with 14 bases lying between them. The CDR3 is 15 residues long. The CDR3 DNA sequence: TGTGCCAGCAGTAGGAGAGGCAGGGATAATGAAAAACTGTTTTTT. This sequence encodes CASSRRGRDNEKLFF.

The V call is TRBV5-1, the J call TRBJ2-5, with 12 nucleotides matching TRBD1. Germline V lookup: CDR1 SGHRS, CDR2 YFSETQ. Unmatched junction bases numbered 10, after V lost 5 bases and J lost 5 bases. CDR3 size: 16 residues. The CDR3 coding sequence is TGCGCCAGCAGAGGGACAGGGGGCGCTCTTCCGGAGACCCAGTACTTC. This codes for CASRGTGGALPETQYF.

This clone is a singleton in its sample. The gene calls are TRBV6-1 and TRBJ2-7; TRBD2 might be the D (5 bases). The germline V and J ends were trimmed by 8 bases and 2 bases, with 16 bases remaining between them. CDR1 is MNHNS, CDR2 SASEGT, per germline. There are 14 residues in the CDR3. CDR3 loop: CASASSALAYEQYF. CDR3 sequence (DNA): TGTGCCAGCGCAAGTAGCGCATTAGCCTACGAGCAGTACTTC.

The chain couples TRBV7-2 to TRBJ1-1; weak D call: TRBD1 (5 bases). Germline CDR1 and CDR2: SGHTA and FQGNSA. Trimming cost V 10 bases and J 4 bases, with 16 bases left between them. This CDR3 comprises 13 residues. The CDR3 here is CATRWGGATEAFF. The CDR3 DNA is TGTGCCACCCGATGGGGCGGGGCCACTGAAGCTTTCTTT.

The chain joins TRBV5-1 to TRBJ2-7, with 7 bases that match TRBD1. Germline CDR1 SGHRS, CDR2 YFSETQ. The CDR3 extends over 15 amino acids. V was pared by 3 bases and J by 2 bases, with 8 bases of the junction left unmatched. The CDR3 is CASSSRSGGPYEQYF. The DNA for the CDR3 is TGCGCCAGCAGCTCCCGATCAGGGGGACCCTACGAGCAGTACTTC.

The V gene is TRBV6-5, the J gene TRBJ1-5, with 9 positions matching TRBD1. This CDR3 contains 15 residues. V trimming: 6 bases; J trimming: 3 bases; junction bases outside the gene matches: 6. Germline assignment: CDR1 MNHEY and CDR2 SVGAGI. CDR3 DNA sequence: TGTGCCAGCAGGAGGGACAGGGCATACAATCAGCCCCAGCATTTT. Its protein is CASRRDRAYNQPQHF.

The chain couples TRBV7-8 to TRBJ1-1, with D possibly TRBD1 on 5 matching bases. This CDR3 region has 14 residues. Germline V gene lookup returns CDR1 SGHVS and CDR2 FQNEAQ. Between the trimmed V and J ends, which lost 4 bases and 7 bases, there was a span of 16 bases. As DNA, the CDR3 is TGTGCCAGCAGCTCCAGACGGGACGCTTATGAAGCTTTCTTT. Protein sequence: CASSSRRDAYEAFF.

This chain links TRBV5-1 with TRBJ2-1; D call uncertain. CDR3 length: 16 residues. Trimming left V 0 bases short and J 0 bases short, with 10 bases between. Germline CDR1 reads SGHRS; CDR2 reads YFSETQ. CDR3 nucleotides: TGCGCCAGCAGCTTGGCGCCTAGAAGCTCCTACAATGAGCAGTTCTTC. This codes for CASSLAPRSSYNEQFF.

The genes are TRBV7-7 and TRBJ2-5, with D possibly being TRBD2 (6 bases). Germline loops: CDR1 SSHAT, CDR2 FNYEAQ (reference sequence). Trimming took off 5 bases at V and 1 base at J, with 14 bases between the two ends. The CDR3 length is 15 residues. The CDR3 DNA sequence: TGTGCCAGCAGCCCCGGGGTGGGAGGCCAAGAGACCCAGTACTTC. Amino acid sequence: CASSPGVGGQETQYF.

The chain combines TRBV7-3 with TRBJ2-2; the D gene is possibly TRBD1 (5 bases). The ends were cut back, 5 bases at V and 4 bases at J, with 8 bases in the middle. The length of the CDR3 is 13 residues. The germline gives CDR1 SGHTA, CDR2 FQGTGA. CDR3 region: CASSPDTTGELFF. CDR3 bases: TGTGCCAGCAGCCCGGACACCACCGGGGAGCTGTTTTTT.

The chain employs TRBV7-2 and TRBJ1-2; D not certain. CDR3 length: 15 amino acids. Between the trimmed V and J ends, which lost 2 bases and 2 bases, there was a span of 12 bases. Germline V gene sequence: CDR1 SGHTA, CDR2 FQGNSA. Here the CDR3 DNA reads TGTGCCAGCAGCTTAATGAGGACCCCCAACTATGGCTACACCTTC. Translated, it gives CASSLMRTPNYGYTF.

Of note for this clone: Germline and junction disagree at one end, which may indicate a read error. The CDR3 DNA reads TGTGCCAGCTCAACCTCTCCCGGCGGGCAAGGGACCCAGTACTTC. Its protein is CASSTSPGGQGTQYF. The genes are TRBV11-3 and TRBJ2-5; D possibly corresponds to TRBD2 (5 bases). This CDR3 comprises 15 residues. Germline CDR1 reads SGHNT; CDR2 reads YENEEA. The full variable domain, in which reference TRBV11-3 and TRBJ2-5 provide the parts outside the CDR3, is EAGVVQSPRYKIIEKKQPVAFWCNPISGHNTLYWYLQNLGQGPELLIRYENEEAVDDSQLPKDRFSAERLKGVDSTLKIQPAELGDSAVYLCASSTSPGGQGTQYFGPGTRLLVL.

This clone appeared once. The chain links TRBV5-1 to TRBJ2-3; no clear D gene. This CDR3 has 16 amino acids. V dropped 0 bases and J dropped 2 bases, with 13 bases sitting between them. Germline loops: CDR1 SGHRS, CDR2 YFSETQ. The chain's CDR3 is CASSLGQELFTDTQYF. The CDR3 region has the DNA TGCGCCAGCAGCTTGGGGCAGGAATTATTCACAGATACGCAGTATTTT.

The rearrangement uses TRBV3-1 (or the pseudogene TRBV3-2) and TRBJ1-4; D might be TRBD1 (5 bases). Germline assignment: CDR1 LGHDT and CDR2 YNNKEL (reference sequence). The CDR3 contains 15 residues. V dropped 2 bases and J dropped 4 bases, with 11 bases sitting between them. The CDR3 DNA reads as TGTGCCAGCAGCCAACAGGGTTTGAATAATGAAAAACTGTTTTTT. Its protein is CASSQQGLNNEKLFF.

The chain links TRBV16 to TRBJ1-4, with D maybe TRBD1 (6 bases). The CDR3 is 16 residues long. V lost 7 bases and J lost 8, with 23 bases in between. The germline gives CDR1 KGHSY, CDR2 FQNENV. DNA of the CDR3: TGTGCCAGCAAGCAGGGGCTTGGTCGAAGGTTCGAAAAACTGTTTTTT. Protein sequence: CASKQGLGRRFEKLFF.

V is TRBV2 and J is TRBJ2-3; perhaps D is TRBD1 or TRBD2 (6 bases each). The CDR3 covers 16 residues. With 5 bases removed from V and 0 bases from J, the gap between germline ends came to 15 bases. CDR1 SNHLY and CDR2 FYNNEI come from the germline V gene. CDR3 DNA sequence: TGTGCCAGCAGTTCTAGTCAGGGGACTAGCACAGATACGCAGTATTTT. As protein: CASSSSQGTSTDTQYF. Based on the CDR3 plus reference TRBV2 and TRBJ2-3, the full variable domain is EPEVTQTPSHQVTQMGQEVILRCVPISNHLYFYWYRQILGQKVEFLVSFYNNEISEKSEIFDDQFSVERPDGSNFTLKIRSTKLEDSAMYFCASSSSQGTSTDTQYFGPGTRLTVL.

This chain uses TRBV5-6 with TRBJ2-7; D call uncertain. V dropped 0 bases and J dropped 1 base, with 8 bases sitting between them. The germline V gene has CDR1 SGHDT and CDR2 YYEEEE. The CDR3 contains 14 residues. CDR3 in amino acids: CASSLEMVSYEQYF. The DNA of the CDR3 is TGTGCCAGCAGCTTGGAGATGGTATCCTACGAGCAGTACTTC.

The chain links TRBV9 to TRBJ2-3; D unclear. There are 13 residues in the CDR3. CDR1 and CDR2 (germline): SGDLS, YYNGEE. The V end was cut by 5 bases, the J end by 6 bases, with 13 bases between. CDR3 residues: CASSLEIMDTQYF. The CDR3 DNA sequence: TGTGCCAGCAGTTTAGAGATCATGGATACGCAGTATTTT.

This chain joins TRBV19 and TRBJ1-1; 7 bases agree with TRBD1. The V gene end was trimmed by 6 bases and the J gene end by 3 bases; junction bases not matched to a gene: 7. The germline CDR1 and CDR2 sequences are LNHDA and SQIVND (reference sequence). The CDR3 is made up of 14 amino acids. The CDR3 DNA sequence: TGTGCCAGTAGAACAACAGGGGTGCACACTGAAGCTTTCTTT. Translation: CASRTTGVHTEAFF.

The chain couples TRBV6-4 to TRBJ1-6; D is uncertain. The CDR3 loop spans 13 amino acids. Trimming took 6 bases from V and 8 from J, leaving 11 bases between them. CDR1 MRHNA and CDR2 SNTAGT come from the germline V gene. As DNA, the CDR3 is TGTGCCAGCAGCTCGGAGCGAGATTCACCCCTCCACTTT. Its translation: CASSSERDSPLHF.

The chain has TRBV11-2 and TRBJ1-1; the D gene is possibly TRBD1 (5 bases). The CDR3 spans 14 residues. Looked up from germline, CDR1 is SGHAT and CDR2 is FQNNGV. V was cut by 2 bases and J by 11 bases, with 18 bases left in between. The CDR3 loop is CASSLSSGSQGAFF. CDR3 DNA sequence: TGTGCCAGCAGCTTAAGCTCGGGTTCTCAGGGTGCTTTCTTT.

This clone appeared once. The chain links TRBV11-2 to TRBJ1-6, with 9 bases aligning to TRBD1. There are 18 residues in the CDR3. From germline, CDR1 is SGHAT and CDR2 FQNNGV. Losses at the gene ends were 2 bases for V and 5 bases for J; bases not matched to a gene: 10. CDR3 in DNA: TGTGCCAGCAGCTTAAGAGCTGCCGGGACAGGGAATAATTCACCCCTCCACTTT. Residues: CASSLRAAGTGNNSPLHF.